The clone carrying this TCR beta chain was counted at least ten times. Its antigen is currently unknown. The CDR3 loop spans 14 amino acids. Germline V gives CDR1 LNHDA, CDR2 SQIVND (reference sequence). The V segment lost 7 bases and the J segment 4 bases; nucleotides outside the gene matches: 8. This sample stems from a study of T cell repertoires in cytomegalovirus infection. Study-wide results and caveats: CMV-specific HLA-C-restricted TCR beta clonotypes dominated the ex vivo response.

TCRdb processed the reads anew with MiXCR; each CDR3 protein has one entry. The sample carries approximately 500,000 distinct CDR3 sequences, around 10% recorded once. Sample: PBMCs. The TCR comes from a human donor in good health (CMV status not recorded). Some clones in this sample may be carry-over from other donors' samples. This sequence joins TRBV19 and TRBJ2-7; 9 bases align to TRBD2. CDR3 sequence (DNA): TGTGCCAGTAAGGTGCGGGAGGGGTGGTACGAGCAGTACTTC. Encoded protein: CASKVREGWYEQYF.